The clone carrying this T cell receptor beta chain was recorded a few times. The antigen remains unidentified. This sample is drawn from a study of a mutant IDH1 vaccine in newly diagnosed glioma. Turning to the study itself: Former treatment meant radiotherapy, temozolomide, or both; the majority had gotten both.

Study observations and caveats: Patients mounted vaccine-induced immune responses in about 92% of cases.

The sample's time point: week 35, safety follow-up. One vaccine dose held 300 ug of mutant IDH1 20-mer peptide and came with topical imiquimod. Newly diagnosed WHO grade 3 or 4 IDH1-mutant, ATRX-lost astrocytomas were identified in the donors. Trimming shortened V by 4 bases and J by 13 bases, and 23 bases separated the two germline ends. This CDR3 region has 15 residues. Germline loops: CDR1 SEHNR, CDR2 FQNEAQ (reference sequence). The assay was immunoSEQ multiplex PCR, and TCRdb's table has in-frame clones only and misses some. Of around 44,000 clones detected, around 80% appear once; the ten largest clones hold roughly 6.8%.

J is TRBJ2-1 and V is TRBV7-9, with D maybe TRBD1 (6 bases). Source: PBMCs, taken from a glioma patient whose treatment included an IDH1 peptide vaccine. The source of this sequence is a middle-aged man with glioma. The CDR3 nucleotides read TGTGCCAGCAGCTCCCGGGGATCACAGGGCGGTCCCCAGTTCTTC. Its protein is CASSSRGSQGGPQFF.